Below are 17 T cell receptor beta chains sequenced from a single sample in a study of cytomegalovirus exposure and HLA in healthy donors. Primers: 60 Vbeta forward and 13 Jbeta reverse. TCRdb's table, derived via immunoSEQ multiplex PCR, lists solely in-frame clones and lacks some. Of some 110,000 clones detected, approximately 76% appear once; the ten largest clones hold 15% to 20%. Sequenced input: PBMCs. These TCRs come from a man aged 45 to 65 in good health and CMV-seropositive.

The V call is TRBV11-3, the J call TRBJ2-5, with 13 bases that match TRBD2. Trimming removed 4 bases from V and 0 bases from J; junction bases left unmatched: 8. Germline V CDR1 and CDR2: SGHNT, YENEEA. The CDR3 runs 18 residues. The CDR3 DNA is TGTGCCAGCAGCTCGATGGAACTAGCGGGGGGGTACCAAGAGACCCAGTACTTC. Protein product: CASSSMELAGGYQETQYF.

The gene calls are TRBV19 and TRBJ2-7; 8 nucleotides agree with TRBD2. Unmatched junction bases numbered 3, after V lost 3 bases and J lost 2 bases. CDR1 is LNHDA, CDR2 SQIVND, per germline (reference sequence). The CDR3 is 14 amino acids. The CDR3 DNA follows: TGTGCCAGTAGTATTTCGGGGGGGGCCTACGAGCAGTACTTC. Protein sequence: CASSISGGAYEQYF.

The J gene is TRBJ2-1, the V gene TRBV7-2, with 10 bases that match TRBD1. Trimming at V came to 4 bases and at J to 4 bases, leaving 4 bases not matched to a gene. Per germline, CDR1 SGHTA and CDR2 FQGNSA. The CDR3 runs 15 residues. This CDR3 reads CASSSPGQGYNEQFF. CDR3 sequence (DNA): TGTGCCAGCAGCTCGCCGGGACAGGGGTACAATGAGCAGTTCTTC.

This chain links TRBV11-2 with TRBJ1-4; no reliable D call. Germline values: CDR1 SGHAT, CDR2 FQNNGV. This CDR3 comprises 15 residues. The V end lost 4 bases, the J end lost 11 bases, and 20 bases lay between the germline ends. CDR3 protein: CASSSLIRGMGKLFF. DNA of the CDR3: TGTGCCAGCAGCTCCCTGATTCGGGGTATGGGCAAACTGTTTTTT.

The chain joins TRBV6-6 to TRBJ1-1; D not resolved. CDR3 length equals 14 residues. Germline V gene sequence: CDR1 MNHNY, CDR2 SVGAGI (reference sequence). V was shortened by 6 bases and J by 3 bases, with 14 bases between the two germline ends. CDR3 region: CASSLGRRDTEAFF. The CDR3 bases are TGTGCCAGCAGCCTAGGGAGGCGCGACACTGAAGCTTTCTTT.

This chain links TRBV7-2 with TRBJ1-3; D not certain. Germline V gives CDR1 SGHTA, CDR2 FQGNSA. V lost 7 bases and J 0 bases, leaving 10 bases between the germline ends. This CDR3 contains 14 residues. The CDR3 reads CASTRWPSGNTIYF. In DNA, the CDR3 is TGTGCCAGCACGCGGTGGCCCTCTGGAAACACCATATATTTT. The variable domain in full, completed from reference TRBV7-2 and TRBJ1-3, reads GAGVSQSPSNKVTEKGKDVELRCDPISGHTALYWYRQSLGQGLEFLIYFQGNSAPDKSGLPSDRFSAERTGGSVSTLTIQRTQQEDSAVYLCASTRWPSGNTIYFGEGSWLTVV.

V is TRBV28 and J is TRBJ1-5, with TRBD1 as a possible D gene (5 bases). V shed 3 bases and J shed 3 bases, with 15 bases lying between them. The V gene's germline CDR1 is MDHEN and CDR2 SYDVKM. The CDR3 contains 16 residues. The chain's CDR3 is CASSFRQGQLNQPQHF. CDR3 nucleotide sequence: TGTGCCAGCAGTTTTCGGCAGGGTCAGCTCAATCAGCCCCAGCATTTT.

The chain recombines TRBV2 with TRBJ1-2; D may be TRBD1 (5 bases). CDR1 SNHLY and CDR2 FYNNEI come from the germline V gene. The V end lost 4 bases, the J end lost 9 bases, and 12 bases lay between the germline ends. The CDR3 runs 12 residues. The CDR3: CASSVVDRSYTF. CDR3 DNA: TGTGCCAGCAGTGTGGTAGACAGAAGCTACACCTTC.

The chain carries TRBV7-9 and TRBJ1-2; 8 bases map to TRBD1. This CDR3 contains 15 residues. The trim removed 5 bases at V and 7 bases at J, leaving 12 bases unmatched. Germline V gives CDR1 SEHNR, CDR2 FQNEAQ (reference sequence). This CDR3 reads CASSGGTGLSGGYTF. The CDR3 DNA follows: TGTGCCAGCAGCGGGGGGACAGGACTTTCTGGTGGCTACACCTTC. Together with reference TRBV7-9 and TRBJ1-2, the CDR3 gives the full variable domain: DTGVSQNPRHKITKRGQNVTFRCDPISEHNRLYWYRQTLGQGPEFLTYFQNEAQLEKSRLLSDRFSAERPKGSFSTLEIQRTEQGDSAMYLCASSGGTGLSGGYTFGSGTRLTVV.

This sequence joins TRBV9 and TRBJ2-3; 9 nucleotides line up with TRBD2. CDR1 is SGDLS and CDR2 is YYNGEE in the germline V gene. This CDR3 region has 16 residues. V shed 0 bases and J 5 bases; nucleotides not matched to a gene: 7. In DNA, the CDR3 is TGTGCCAGCAGCGTAGTTAGCGGGAGCTCCGTAGATACGCAGTATTTT. It is translated as CASSVVSGSSVDTQYF.

The chain recombines TRBV11-2 with TRBJ2-3; 9 bases line up with TRBD2. The CDR3 spans 15 residues. Trimming took 5 bases from V and 4 from J; bases not matched to a gene: 7. Looked up from germline, CDR1 is SGHAT and CDR2 is FQNNGV. The CDR3 nucleotides read TGTGCCAGCAGCCTCAAGCGGGGGGCAGCAGATACGCAGTATTTT. Amino acids: CASSLKRGAADTQYF.

This chain uses TRBV27 with TRBJ1-5; D perhaps matches TRBD1 (6 bases). The V end lost 8 bases, the J end lost 4 bases, and 18 bases lay between the germline ends. Per germline, CDR1 MNHEY and CDR2 SMNVEV (reference sequence). CDR3 length: 15 residues. CDR3 sequence (DNA): TGTGCCAGCTGGGCGGACAGCCGAGGGAATCAGCCCCAGCATTTT. Translating gives CASWADSRGNQPQHF.

This rearrangement joins TRBV27 to TRBJ2-7, with D possibly being TRBD2 (6 bases). V was cut by 2 bases and J by 0 bases, with 8 bases left in between. CDR1 MNHEY and CDR2 SMNVEV come from the germline V gene (reference sequence). The CDR3 runs to 14 residues. The DNA for the CDR3 is TGTGCCAGCAGTTTAGGGGGGAGCTCCTACGAGCAGTACTTC. Its translation: CASSLGGSSYEQYF.

V gene TRBV2 combines with J gene TRBJ2-1; D perhaps matches TRBD2 (6 bases). The CDR3 contains 13 residues. Per germline, CDR1 SNHLY and CDR2 FYNNEI. V gave up 11 bases and J gave up 2 bases, with 13 bases separating them. The CDR3 loop is CAGSSDPYNEQFF. Here the CDR3 DNA reads TGTGCCGGATCTAGCGACCCCTACAATGAGCAGTTCTTC.

This chain links TRBV28 with TRBJ1-5, with a tentative D call TRBD1 (5 bases). From germline, CDR1 is MDHEN and CDR2 SYDVKM. The CDR3 totals 15 residues. With 6 bases removed from V and 3 bases from J, the gap between germline ends came to 15 bases. The CDR3 loop is CASRIPGGSNQPQHF. DNA for the CDR3: TGTGCCAGCAGAATCCCTGGGGGGTCCAATCAGCCCCAGCATTTT.

The chain joins TRBV15 to TRBJ2-3, with TRBD2 as a possible D gene (5 bases). The V gene lost 3 bases and the J gene lost 4 bases, with 11 bases spanning the gap. Germline lookup yields CDR1 LNHNV and CDR2 YYDKDF (reference sequence). This CDR3 contains 14 residues. The DNA of the CDR3 is TGTGCCACCAGCAGGGAGCGGCTACCAGATACGCAGTATTTT. This translates into CATSRERLPDTQYF.

This chain uses TRBV5-6 with TRBJ1-5, with D perhaps matching TRBD1 (6 bases). The germline gives CDR1 SGHDT, CDR2 YYEEEE. This CDR3 contains 15 residues. Trimming removed 0 bases from V and 10 bases from J, with 17 bases in between. The CDR3 protein is CASSLAAITGKPQHF. The CDR3 bases are TGTGCCAGCAGCTTGGCCGCCATTACAGGGAAACCCCAGCATTTT.